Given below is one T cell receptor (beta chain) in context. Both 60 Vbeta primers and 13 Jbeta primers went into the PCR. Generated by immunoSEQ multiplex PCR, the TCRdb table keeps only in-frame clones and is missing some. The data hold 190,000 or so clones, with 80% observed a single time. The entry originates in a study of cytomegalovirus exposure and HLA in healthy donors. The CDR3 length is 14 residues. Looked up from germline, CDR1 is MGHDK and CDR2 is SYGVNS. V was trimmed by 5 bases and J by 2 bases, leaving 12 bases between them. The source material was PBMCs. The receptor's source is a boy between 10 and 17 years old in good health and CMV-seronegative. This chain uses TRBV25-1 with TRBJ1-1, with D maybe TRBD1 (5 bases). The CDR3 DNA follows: TGTGCCAGCAGTCGGAGGGGCTCTAACACTGAAGCTTTCTTT. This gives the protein CASSRRGSNTEAFF.